The 9 T cell receptor beta chains reported below all come from one sample, sequenced in a study of cytomegalovirus exposure and HLA in healthy donors. The PCR had 60 Vbeta and 13 Jbeta primers. Repertoires were generated with immunoSEQ multiplex PCR, while TCRdb's copy carries only in-frame clones and drops some. The sample gives about 140,000 clones, 82% of which show up once; approximately 1.5% is in the top ten. Source material: PBMCs. The source is a man aged 25-45 years in good health and CMV-seropositive.

V and J are TRBV19 and TRBJ2-7; no firm D call. The CDR3 sequence is 13 residues long. Germline V CDR1 and CDR2: LNHDA, SQIVND (reference sequence). Trimming removed 6 bases from V and 2 bases from J, with 11 bases in between. The chain's CDR3 is CASSAGIPYEQYF. CDR3 coding DNA: TGTGCCAGTAGCGCAGGAATTCCCTACGAGCAGTACTTC.

This clone was counted only a few times. The CDR3 loop is CASRGPGDTEAFF. The CDR3 DNA follows: TGTGCCAGCAGAGGACCGGGGGACACTGAAGCTTTCTTT. The rearrangement uses TRBV9 and TRBJ1-1, with a tentative D call TRBD1 (5 bases). The CDR3 sequence is 13 residues long. V was pared by 5 bases and J by 3 bases, with 11 bases between. Germline V gene data show CDR1 as SGDLS and CDR2 as YYNGEE.

V usage is TRBV9 and J usage is TRBJ1-4; TRBD1 might be the D (5 bases). The germline V gene has CDR1 SGDLS and CDR2 YYNGEE. The CDR3 sequence is 16 residues long. With 0 bases removed from V and 5 bases from J, the gap between germline ends came to 14 bases. CDR3: CASSVGGLAGNEKLFF. The CDR3, as DNA: TGTGCCAGCAGCGTAGGAGGATTGGCAGGGAATGAAAAACTGTTTTTT.

The J gene is TRBJ2-3, the V gene TRBV28; D perhaps matches TRBD1 (6 bases). Germline CDR1 is MDHEN and CDR2 is SYDVKM. The CDR3 consists of 15 residues. Trimming removed 6 bases from V and 2 bases from J, with 15 bases in between. The CDR3 protein is CASSLGAGATDTQYF. The CDR3 DNA reads as TGTGCCAGCAGCCTGGGGGCAGGCGCCACAGATACGCAGTATTTT.

Concerning this clone itself: Its ends do not fully match the called genes, so a read error is possible. The rearrangement links TRBV7-6 to TRBJ2-7; D remains ambiguous. This CDR3 has 15 amino acids. The germline V gene encodes CDR1 SGHVS and CDR2 FNYEAQ. The CDR3 is CASSPPARSSYEQHF. CDR3 sequence (DNA): TGTGCCAGCAGCCCTCCGGCTAGAAGCTCCTACGAGCAGCACTTC.

Regarding this clone: The identical CDR3 is also encoded by other nucleotide sequences in the sample. This chain joins TRBV5-1 and TRBJ1-1, with TRBD1 matching over 8 bases. Germline values: CDR1 SGHRS, CDR2 YFSETQ. Trimming at V came to 4 bases and at J to 8 bases, leaving 13 bases not matched to a gene. This CDR3 spans 15 amino acids. CDR3 residues: CASSRTGTDSTEAFF. CDR3 nucleotide sequence: TGCGCCAGCAGCCGGACAGGGACGGACAGCACCGAAGCTTTCTTT.

This chain connects TRBV7-8 to TRBJ1-1; TRBD1 might be the D (5 bases). Germline V gives CDR1 SGHVS, CDR2 FQNEAQ. V was pared by 10 bases and J by 1 base, with 13 bases between. There are 13 residues in the CDR3. CDR3 sequence: CATKPTGNTEAFF. The CDR3 nucleotides read TGTGCCACCAAACCTACAGGGAACACTGAAGCTTTCTTT.

This clone was observed once. The chain has TRBV9 and TRBJ2-7, with D unresolved. CDR3 length: 13 residues. Germline lookup yields CDR1 SGDLS and CDR2 YYNGEE. With 3 bases removed from V and 6 bases from J, the gap between germline ends came to 13 bases. CDR3 region: CASSEHSFSEQYF. The CDR3, as DNA: TGTGCCAGCAGCGAGCACAGTTTCTCCGAGCAGTACTTC.

The chain recombines TRBV2 with TRBJ1-5; 7 nucleotides match TRBD1. CDR1 is SNHLY, CDR2 FYNNEI, per germline. The CDR3 is 16 residues long. V trimming: 6 bases; J trimming: 4 bases; junction bases outside the gene matches: 12. The CDR3 region has the DNA TGTGCCAGCAGAGGAACCCCGGGGACAGTGAATCAGCCCCAGCATTTT. Amino acid sequence: CASRGTPGTVNQPQHF.